This TCR beta chain is drawn from a study of T cells in Graves' hyperthyroidism and ophthalmopathy. Study-wide points: Ophthalmopathy stood apart from stable hyperthyroidism in a 13 V-J model. Blood also showed most of the thyroid clonotypes that were expanded above 0.001.

This clonotype was found many times. The antigen remains undetermined. Researchers amplified the TCR beta CDR3 regions from RNA transcripts. HTBI primers were employed in a first-round RT-PCR of the TCR CDR3. Via MiXCR, TCRdb re-called the multiplex PCR reads, giving one row per CDR3 protein. The sample records 300,000 to 400,000 distinct CDR3 sequences, approximately 15% being singletons. Trimming stripped 5 bases from V and 4 bases from J, with 10 bases between. This CDR3 region has 13 residues. Germline V lookup: CDR1 SGHRS, CDR2 YFSETQ. V is TRBV5-1 and J is TRBJ1-5; D is undetermined. The sequencing sample was made of blood. The receptor was derived from a woman under 40 with Graves' hyperthyroidism. The CDR3 protein is CASRALPNQPQHF. The CDR3 DNA reads as TGCGCCAGCAGGGCGCTCCCGAATCAGCCCCAGCATTTT. Based on the CDR3 plus reference TRBV5-1 and TRBJ1-5, the full variable domain is KAGVTQTPRYLIKTRGQQVTLSCSPISGHRSVSWYQQTPGQGLQFLFEYFSETQRNKGNFPGRFSGRQFSNSRSEMNVSTLELGDSALYLCASRALPNQPQHFGDGTRLSIL.